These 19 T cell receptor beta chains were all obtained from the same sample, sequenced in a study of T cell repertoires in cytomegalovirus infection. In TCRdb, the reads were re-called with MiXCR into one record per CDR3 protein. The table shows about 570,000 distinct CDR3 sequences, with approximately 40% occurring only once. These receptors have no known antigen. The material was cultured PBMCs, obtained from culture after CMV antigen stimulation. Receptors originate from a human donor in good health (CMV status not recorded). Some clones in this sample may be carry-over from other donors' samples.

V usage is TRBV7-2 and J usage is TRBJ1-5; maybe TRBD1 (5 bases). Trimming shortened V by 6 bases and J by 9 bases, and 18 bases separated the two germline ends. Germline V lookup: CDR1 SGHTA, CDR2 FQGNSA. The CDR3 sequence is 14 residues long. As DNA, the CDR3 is TGTGCCAGCAGTGTAGTGCAGGGAGGAGGGCCCCAGCATTTT. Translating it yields CASSVVQGGGPQHF.

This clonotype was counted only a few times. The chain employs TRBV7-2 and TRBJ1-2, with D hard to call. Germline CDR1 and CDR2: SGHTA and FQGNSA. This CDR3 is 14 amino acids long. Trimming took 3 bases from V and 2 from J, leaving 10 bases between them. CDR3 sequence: CASSLRQTNYGYTF. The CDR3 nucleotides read TGTGCCAGCAGCTTGAGGCAGACCAACTATGGCTACACCTTC.

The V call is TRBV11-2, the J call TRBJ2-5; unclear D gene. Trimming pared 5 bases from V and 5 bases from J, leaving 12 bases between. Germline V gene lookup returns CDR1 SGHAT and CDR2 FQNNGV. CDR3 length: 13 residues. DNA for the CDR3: TGTGCCAGCAGCGCCGGGTGGGCTGAGACCCAGTACTTC. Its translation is CASSAGWAETQYF.

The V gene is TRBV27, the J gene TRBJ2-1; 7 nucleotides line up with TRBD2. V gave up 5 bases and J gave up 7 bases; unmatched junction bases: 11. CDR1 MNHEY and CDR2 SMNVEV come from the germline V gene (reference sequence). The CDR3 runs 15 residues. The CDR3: CASSQGLPSRNEQFF. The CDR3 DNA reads TGTGCCAGCAGTCAGGGACTACCCAGCAGGAATGAGCAGTTCTTC.

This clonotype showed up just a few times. The CDR3 DNA reads as TGTGCCAGCAGCCGGGGGGAAAGGAGCGGAGGCGAGACCCAGTACTTC. Translating it yields CASSRGERSGGETQYF. The chain couples TRBV7-2 to TRBJ2-5; 7 bases line up with TRBD2. The CDR3 sequence is 16 residues long. V trimming: 5 bases; J trimming: 5 bases; junction bases outside the gene matches: 14. The germline gives CDR1 SGHTA, CDR2 FQGNSA.

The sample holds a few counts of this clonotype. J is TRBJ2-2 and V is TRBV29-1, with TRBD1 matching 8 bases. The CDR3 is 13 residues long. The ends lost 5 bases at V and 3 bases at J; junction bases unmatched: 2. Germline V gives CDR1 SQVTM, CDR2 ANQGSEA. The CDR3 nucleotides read TGCAGCGTTCTACAGGGGGACACCGGGGAGCTGTTTTTT. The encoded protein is CSVLQGDTGELFF.

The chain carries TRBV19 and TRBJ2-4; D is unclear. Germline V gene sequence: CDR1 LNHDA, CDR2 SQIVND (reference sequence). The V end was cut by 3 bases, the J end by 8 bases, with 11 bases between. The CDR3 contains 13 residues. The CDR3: CASSIRWVDIQYF. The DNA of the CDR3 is TGTGCCAGTAGTATTCGGTGGGTGGACATTCAGTACTTC. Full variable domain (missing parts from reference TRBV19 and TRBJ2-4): DGGITQSPKYLFRKEGQNVTLSCEQNLNHDAMYWYRQDPGQGLRLIYYSQIVNDFQKGDIAEGYSVSREKKESFPLTVTSAQKNPTAFYLCASSIRWVDIQYFGAGTRLSVL.

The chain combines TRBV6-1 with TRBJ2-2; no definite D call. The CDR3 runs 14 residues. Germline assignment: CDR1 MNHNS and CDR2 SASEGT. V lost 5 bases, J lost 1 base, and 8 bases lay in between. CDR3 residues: CASSYEMNTGELFF. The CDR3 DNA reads TGTGCCAGCAGTTACGAGATGAACACCGGGGAGCTGTTTTTT.

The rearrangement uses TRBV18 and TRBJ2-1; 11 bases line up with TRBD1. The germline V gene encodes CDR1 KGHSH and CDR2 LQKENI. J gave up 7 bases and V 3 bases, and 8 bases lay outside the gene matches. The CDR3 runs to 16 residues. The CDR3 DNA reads TGTGCCAGCTCACCCCGGACAGGGGGCTTTGATAATGAGCAGTTCTTC. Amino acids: CASSPRTGGFDNEQFF.

CDR3 in amino acids: CASSLPTYRSGNTIYF. CDR3 coding DNA: TGTGCCAGCAGCTTACCGACATACCGCTCTGGAAACACCATATATTTT. The chain employs TRBV7-9 and TRBJ1-3, with D uncertain. CDR1 SEHNR and CDR2 FQNEAQ come from the germline V gene (reference sequence). There are 16 residues in the CDR3. V lost 2 bases to trimming and J lost 0 bases, with 11 bases between them.

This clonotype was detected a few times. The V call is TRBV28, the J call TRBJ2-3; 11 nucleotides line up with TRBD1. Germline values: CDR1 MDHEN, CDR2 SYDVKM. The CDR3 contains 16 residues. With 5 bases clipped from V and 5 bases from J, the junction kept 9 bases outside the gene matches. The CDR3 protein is CASSQYPGQGVDTQYF. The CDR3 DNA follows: TGTGCCAGCAGTCAATATCCGGGACAGGGGGTAGATACGCAGTATTTT.

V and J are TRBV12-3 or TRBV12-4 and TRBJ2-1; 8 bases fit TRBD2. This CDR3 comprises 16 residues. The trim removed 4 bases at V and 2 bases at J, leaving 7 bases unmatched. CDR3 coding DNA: TGTGCCAGCAGTTCACCTGGACTAGCCGCCTACAATGAGCAGTTCTTC. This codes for CASSSPGLAAYNEQFF.

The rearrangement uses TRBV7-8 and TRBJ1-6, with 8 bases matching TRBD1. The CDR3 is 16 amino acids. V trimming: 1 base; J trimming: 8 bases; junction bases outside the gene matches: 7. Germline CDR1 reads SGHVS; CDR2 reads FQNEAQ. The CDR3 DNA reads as TGTGCCAGCAGCTTAGGGCTCGCGACAGGGGATTCACCCCTCCACTTT. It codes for CASSLGLATGDSPLHF.

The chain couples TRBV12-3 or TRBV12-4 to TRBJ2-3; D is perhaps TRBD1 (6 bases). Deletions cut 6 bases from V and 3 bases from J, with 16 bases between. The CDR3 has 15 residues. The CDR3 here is CASSRNRVGTDTQYF. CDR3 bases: TGTGCCAGCAGCCGGAACAGGGTGGGGACAGATACGCAGTATTTT.

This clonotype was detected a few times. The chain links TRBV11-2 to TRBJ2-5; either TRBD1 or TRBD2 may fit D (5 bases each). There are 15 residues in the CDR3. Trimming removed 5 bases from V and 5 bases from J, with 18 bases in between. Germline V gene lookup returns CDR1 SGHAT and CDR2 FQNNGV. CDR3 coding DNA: TGTGCCAGCAGCCCACAGGTAGCGAGGGAGGAGACCCAGTACTTC. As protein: CASSPQVAREETQYF.

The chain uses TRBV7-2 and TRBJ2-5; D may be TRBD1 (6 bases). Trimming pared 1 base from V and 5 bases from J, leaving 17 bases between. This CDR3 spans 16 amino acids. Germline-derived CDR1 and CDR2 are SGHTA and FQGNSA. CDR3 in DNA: TGTGCCAGCAGCTTAGTGTCAGGGGATTCCCGGGAGACCCAGTACTTC. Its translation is CASSLVSGDSRETQYF.

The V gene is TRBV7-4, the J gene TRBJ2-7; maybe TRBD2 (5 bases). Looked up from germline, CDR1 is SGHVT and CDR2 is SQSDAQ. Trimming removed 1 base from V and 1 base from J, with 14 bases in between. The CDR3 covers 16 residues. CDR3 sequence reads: CASSLEGRGRSYEQYF. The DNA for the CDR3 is TGTGCCAGCAGCTTAGAGGGCCGGGGTCGATCCTACGAGCAGTACTTC.

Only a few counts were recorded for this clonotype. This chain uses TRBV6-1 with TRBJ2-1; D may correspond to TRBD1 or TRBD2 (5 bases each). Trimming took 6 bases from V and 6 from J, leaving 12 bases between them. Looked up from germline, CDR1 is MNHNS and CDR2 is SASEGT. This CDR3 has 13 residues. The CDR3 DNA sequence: TGTGCCAGCAGAGGAACGGGGACCAATGAGCAGTTCTTC. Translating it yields CASRGTGTNEQFF.

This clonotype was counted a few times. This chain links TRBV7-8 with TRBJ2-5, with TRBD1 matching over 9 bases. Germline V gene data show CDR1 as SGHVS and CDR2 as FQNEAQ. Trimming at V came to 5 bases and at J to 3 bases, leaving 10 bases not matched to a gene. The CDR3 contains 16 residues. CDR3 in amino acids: CASSVTGTGREETQYF. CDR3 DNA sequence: TGTGCCAGCAGCGTAACCGGGACAGGGAGGGAAGAGACCCAGTACTTC.